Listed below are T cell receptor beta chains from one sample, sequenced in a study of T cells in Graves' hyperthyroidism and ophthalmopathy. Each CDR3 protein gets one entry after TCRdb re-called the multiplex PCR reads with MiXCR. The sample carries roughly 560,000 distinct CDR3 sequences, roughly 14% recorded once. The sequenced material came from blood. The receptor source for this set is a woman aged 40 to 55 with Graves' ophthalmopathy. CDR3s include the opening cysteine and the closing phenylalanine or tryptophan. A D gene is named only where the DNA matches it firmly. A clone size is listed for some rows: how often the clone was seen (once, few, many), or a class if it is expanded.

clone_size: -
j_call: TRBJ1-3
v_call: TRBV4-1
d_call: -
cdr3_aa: CASSLPGSNSGNTIYF
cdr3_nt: TGCGCCAGCAGTCTCCCGGGCTCCAACTCTGGAAACACCATATATTTT

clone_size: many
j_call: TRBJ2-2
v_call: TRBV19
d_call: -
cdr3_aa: CASSMGDFVTGELFF
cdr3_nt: TGTGCCAGTAGTATGGGGGATTTCGTCACCGGGGAGCTGTTTTTT

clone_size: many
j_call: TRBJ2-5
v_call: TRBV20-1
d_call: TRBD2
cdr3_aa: CSASPRLAGGPKETQYF
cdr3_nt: TGCAGTGCTAGTCCCAGACTAGCGGGAGGGCCGAAAGAGACCCAGTACTTC

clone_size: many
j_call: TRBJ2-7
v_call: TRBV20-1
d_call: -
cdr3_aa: CSATTGPEQYF
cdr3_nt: TGCAGTGCTACTACAGGGCCCGAGCAGTACTTC

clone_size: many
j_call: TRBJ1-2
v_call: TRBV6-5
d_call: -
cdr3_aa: CASSYIGGYGYTF
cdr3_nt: TGTGCCAGCAGTTATATAGGAGGGTATGGCTACACCTTC

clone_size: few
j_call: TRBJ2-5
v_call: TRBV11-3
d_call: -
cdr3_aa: CASSFEPRERETQYF
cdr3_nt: TGTGCCAGCAGCTTTGAACCCAGGGAGAGGGAGACCCAGTACTTC

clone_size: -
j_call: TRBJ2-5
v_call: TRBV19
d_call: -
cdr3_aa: CASSIPPETQYF
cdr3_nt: TGTGCCAGTAGTATCCCTCCGGAGACCCAGTACTTC

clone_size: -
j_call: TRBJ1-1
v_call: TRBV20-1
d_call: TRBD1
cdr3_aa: CSARKEGTGGRTEAFF
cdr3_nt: TGCAGTGCTCGAAAGGAGGGGACAGGGGGCAGAACTGAAGCTTTCTTT

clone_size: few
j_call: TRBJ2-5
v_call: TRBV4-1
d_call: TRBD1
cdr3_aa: CASSQEWPKTNPGQGFGTQYF
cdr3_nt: TGCGCCAGCAGCCAAGAGTGGCCGAAAACTAACCCGGGACAGGGTTTCGGAACCCAGTACTTC

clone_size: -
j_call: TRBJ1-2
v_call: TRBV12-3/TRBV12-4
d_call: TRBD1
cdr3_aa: CASSPAGQAGYGYTF
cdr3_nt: TGTGCCAGCAGTCCCGCGGGACAGGCCGGCTATGGCTACACCTTC

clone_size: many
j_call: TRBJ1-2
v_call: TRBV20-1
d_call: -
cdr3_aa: CSAPLGDDYGYTF
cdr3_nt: TGCAGTGCCCCATTAGGCGACGACTATGGCTACACCTTC

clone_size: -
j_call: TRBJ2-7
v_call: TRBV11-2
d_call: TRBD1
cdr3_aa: CASSTGTVSSYEQYF
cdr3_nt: TGTGCCAGCAGCACAGGGACAGTGAGCTCCTACGAGCAGTACTTC

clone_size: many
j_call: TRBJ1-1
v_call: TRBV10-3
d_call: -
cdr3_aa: CAIRIGRWNTEAFF
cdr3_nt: TGTGCCATCAGGATTGGACGTTGGAACACTGAAGCTTTCTTT

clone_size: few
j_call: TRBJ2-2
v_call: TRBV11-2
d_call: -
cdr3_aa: CASSFVTGLNTGELFF
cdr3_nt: TGTGCCAGCAGCTTCGTCACAGGACTGAACACCGGGGAGCTGTTTTTT

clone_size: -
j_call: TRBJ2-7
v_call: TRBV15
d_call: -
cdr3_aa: CATSSLPDSTYEQYF
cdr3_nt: TGTGCCACCAGCAGTTTACCGGACAGTACCTACGAGCAGTACTTC

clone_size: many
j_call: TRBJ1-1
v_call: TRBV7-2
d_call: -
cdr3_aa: CASSLAGLATEAFF
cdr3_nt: TGTGCCAGCAGCTTAGCCGGGTTGGCCACTGAAGCTTTCTTT

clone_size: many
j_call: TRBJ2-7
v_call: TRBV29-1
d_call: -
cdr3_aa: CSDLYPTLLEQYF
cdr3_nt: TGCAGCGACCTGTACCCAACACTCTTGGAGCAGTACTTC

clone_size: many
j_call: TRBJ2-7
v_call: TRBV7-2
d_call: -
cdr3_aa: CASSFDRDVAYEQYF
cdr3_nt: TGTGCCAGCAGCTTTGACCGGGACGTTGCCTACGAGCAGTACTTC

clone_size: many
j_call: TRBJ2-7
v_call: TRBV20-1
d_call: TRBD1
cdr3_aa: CSASNRGPSAYEQYF
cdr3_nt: TGCAGTGCTAGCAACAGGGGGCCTTCGGCCTACGAGCAGTACTTC

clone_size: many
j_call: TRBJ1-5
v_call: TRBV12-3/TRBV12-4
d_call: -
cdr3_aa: CASTSGNQPQHF
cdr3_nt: TGTGCCAGCACCTCGGGGAATCAGCCCCAGCATTTT

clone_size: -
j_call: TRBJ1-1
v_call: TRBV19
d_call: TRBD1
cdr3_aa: CASSMDRGTLNTEAFF
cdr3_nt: TGTGCCAGTAGTATGGACAGGGGGACCTTGAACACTGAAGCTTTCTTT

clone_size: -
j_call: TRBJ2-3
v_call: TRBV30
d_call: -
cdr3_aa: CAWTSGLSTDTQYF
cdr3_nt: TGTGCCTGGACTTCGGGTTTAAGCACAGATACGCAGTATTTT

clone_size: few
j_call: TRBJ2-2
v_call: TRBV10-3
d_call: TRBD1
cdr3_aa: CATTTGTGGDTGELFF
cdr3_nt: TGTGCCACGACGACCGGGACAGGGGGCGATACCGGGGAGCTGTTTTTT

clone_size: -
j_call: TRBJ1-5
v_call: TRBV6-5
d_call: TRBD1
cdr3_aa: CASSSRDRGKGQPQHF
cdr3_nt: TGTGCCAGCAGTTCCCGGGACAGGGGGAAGGGTCAGCCCCAGCATTTT

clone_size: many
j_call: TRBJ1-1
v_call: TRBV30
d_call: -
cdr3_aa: CAWSVRLSNTEAFF
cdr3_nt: TGTGCCTGGAGTGTACGACTGTCGAACACTGAAGCTTTCTTT

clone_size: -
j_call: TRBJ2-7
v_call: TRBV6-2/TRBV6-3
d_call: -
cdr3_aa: CASRPHLGVSEQYF
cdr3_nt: TGTGCCAGCAGGCCCCATCTAGGTGTGAGCGAGCAGTACTTC

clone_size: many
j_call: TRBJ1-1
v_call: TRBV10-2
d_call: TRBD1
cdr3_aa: CASSSTGGEAEAFF
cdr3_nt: TGCGCCAGCAGCTCGACAGGGGGCGAAGCTGAAGCTTTCTTT

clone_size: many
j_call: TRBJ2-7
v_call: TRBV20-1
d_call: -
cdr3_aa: CSAMDEQYF
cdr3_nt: TGCAGTGCTATGGACGAGCAGTACTTC

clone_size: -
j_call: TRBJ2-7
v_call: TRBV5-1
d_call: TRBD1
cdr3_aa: CASSLLTSGQGFYEQYF
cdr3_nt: TGCGCCAGCAGCTTGTTGACCTCGGGACAGGGTTTCTACGAGCAGTACTTC

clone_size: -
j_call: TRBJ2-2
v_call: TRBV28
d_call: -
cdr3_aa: CASTRHGTGELFF
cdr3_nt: TGTGCCAGCACCCGCCATGGGACCGGGGAGCTGTTTTTT

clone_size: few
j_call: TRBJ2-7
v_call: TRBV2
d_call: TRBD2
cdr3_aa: CASSDKASGSVEQYF
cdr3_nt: TGTGCCAGCAGTGACAAGGCTAGCGGGAGTGTCGAGCAGTACTTC

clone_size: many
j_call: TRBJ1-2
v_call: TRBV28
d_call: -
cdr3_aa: CASSIQGRGYTF
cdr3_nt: TGTGCCAGCTCCATACAGGGAAGAGGCTACACCTTC

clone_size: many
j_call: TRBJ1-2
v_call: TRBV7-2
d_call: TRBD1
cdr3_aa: CASSSDRTNYGYTF
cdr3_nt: TGTGCCAGCAGCTCGGACAGGACTAACTATGGCTACACCTTC

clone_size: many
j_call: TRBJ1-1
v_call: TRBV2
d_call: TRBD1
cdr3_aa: CASSESPTGGAFF
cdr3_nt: TGTGCCAGCAGTGAAAGCCCAACAGGGGGAGCTTTCTTT

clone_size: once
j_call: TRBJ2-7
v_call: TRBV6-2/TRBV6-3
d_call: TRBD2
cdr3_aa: CASSFRRESSYEQYF
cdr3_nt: TGTGCCAGCAGTTTTCGGCGGGAGAGCTCCTACGAGCAGTACTTC

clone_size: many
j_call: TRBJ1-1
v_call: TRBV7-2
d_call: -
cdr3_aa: CASSSLRGGRTEAFF
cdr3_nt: TGTGCCAGCAGCTCCCTAAGGGGAGGAAGGACTGAAGCTTTCTTT

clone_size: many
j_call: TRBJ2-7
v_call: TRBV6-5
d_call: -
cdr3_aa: CASRPQGLSSYEQYF
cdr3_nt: TGTGCCAGCAGGCCTCAGGGGCTAAGCTCCTACGAGCAGTACTTC

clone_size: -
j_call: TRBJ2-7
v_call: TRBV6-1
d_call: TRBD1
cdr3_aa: CASSGQGIEQYF
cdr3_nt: TGTGCCAGCAGTGGACAGGGGATCGAGCAGTACTTC

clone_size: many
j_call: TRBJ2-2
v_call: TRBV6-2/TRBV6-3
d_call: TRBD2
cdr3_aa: CASRPSGRNTGELFF
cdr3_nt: TGTGCCAGCAGACCTAGCGGCCGGAACACCGGGGAGCTGTTTTTT

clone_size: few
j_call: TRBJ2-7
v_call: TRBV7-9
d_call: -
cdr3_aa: CASSSAGTQTYEQYF
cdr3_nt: TGTGCCAGCAGCTCAGCCGGGACTCAAACCTACGAGCAGTACTTC

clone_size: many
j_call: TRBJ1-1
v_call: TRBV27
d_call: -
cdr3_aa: CASSFLGHRTEAFF
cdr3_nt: TGTGCCAGCAGTTTCCTGGGACACCGGACCGAAGCTTTCTTT